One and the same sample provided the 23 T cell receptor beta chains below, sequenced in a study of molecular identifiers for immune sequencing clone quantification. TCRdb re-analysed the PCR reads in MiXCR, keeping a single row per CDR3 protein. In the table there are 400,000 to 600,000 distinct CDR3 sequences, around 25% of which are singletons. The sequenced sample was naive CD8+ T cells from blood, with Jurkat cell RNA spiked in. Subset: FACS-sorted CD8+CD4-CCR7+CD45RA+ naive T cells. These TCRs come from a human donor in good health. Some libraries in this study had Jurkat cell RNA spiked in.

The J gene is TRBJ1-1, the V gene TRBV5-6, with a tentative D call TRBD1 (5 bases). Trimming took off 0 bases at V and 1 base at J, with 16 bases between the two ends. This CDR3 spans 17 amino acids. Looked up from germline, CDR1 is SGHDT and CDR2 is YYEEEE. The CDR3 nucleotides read TGTGCCAGCAGCTTGGGTAAGTGGGGGTTCGCGAACACTGAAGCTTTCTTT. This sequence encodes CASSLGKWGFANTEAFF. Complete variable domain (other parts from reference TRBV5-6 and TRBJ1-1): DAGVTQSPTHLIKTRGQQVTLRCSPKSGHDTVSWYQQALGQGPQFIFQYYEEEERQRGNFPDRFSGHQFPNYSSELNVNALLLGDSALYLCASSLGKWGFANTEAFFGQGTRLTVV.

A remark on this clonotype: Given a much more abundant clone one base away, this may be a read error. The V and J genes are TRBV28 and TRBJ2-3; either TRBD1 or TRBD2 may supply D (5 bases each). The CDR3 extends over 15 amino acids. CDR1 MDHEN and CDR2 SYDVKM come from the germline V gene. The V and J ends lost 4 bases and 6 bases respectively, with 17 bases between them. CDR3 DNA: TGTGCCAGCAGTTCTCTAGCCGGGGCGCCCGATACGCAGTATTTT. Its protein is CASSSLAGAPDTQYF.

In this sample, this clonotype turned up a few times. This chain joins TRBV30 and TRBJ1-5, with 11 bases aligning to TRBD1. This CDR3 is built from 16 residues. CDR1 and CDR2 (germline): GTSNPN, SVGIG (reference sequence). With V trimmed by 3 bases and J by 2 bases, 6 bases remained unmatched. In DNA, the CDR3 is TGTGCCTGGAGCGGACAGGGGGCGATTGGCAATCAGCCCCAGCATTTT. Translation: CAWSGQGAIGNQPQHF.

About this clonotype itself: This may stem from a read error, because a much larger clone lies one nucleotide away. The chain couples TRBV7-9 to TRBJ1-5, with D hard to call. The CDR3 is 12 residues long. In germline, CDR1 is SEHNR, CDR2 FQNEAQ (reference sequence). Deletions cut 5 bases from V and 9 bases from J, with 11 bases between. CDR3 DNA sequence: TGTGCCAGCAGCGCCTGGGGTCGGCCCCAGCATTTT. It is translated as CASSAWGRPQHF.

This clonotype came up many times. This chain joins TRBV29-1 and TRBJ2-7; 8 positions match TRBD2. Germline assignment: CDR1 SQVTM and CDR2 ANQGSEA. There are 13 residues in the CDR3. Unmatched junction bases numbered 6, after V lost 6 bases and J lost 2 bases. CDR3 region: CSVVLAVAYEQYF. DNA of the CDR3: TGCAGCGTCGTACTAGCGGTAGCCTACGAGCAGTACTTC.

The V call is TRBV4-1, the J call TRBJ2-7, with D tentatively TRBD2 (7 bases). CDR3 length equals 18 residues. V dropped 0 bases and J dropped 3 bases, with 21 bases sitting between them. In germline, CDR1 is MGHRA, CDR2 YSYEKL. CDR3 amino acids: CASSQDVPYRGAGYEQYF. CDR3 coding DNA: TGCGCCAGCAGCCAAGATGTACCCTATCGGGGGGCGGGCTACGAGCAGTACTTC.

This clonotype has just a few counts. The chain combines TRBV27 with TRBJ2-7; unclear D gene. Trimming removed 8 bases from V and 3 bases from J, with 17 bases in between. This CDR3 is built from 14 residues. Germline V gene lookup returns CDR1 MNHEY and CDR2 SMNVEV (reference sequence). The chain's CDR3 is CASGMGSSLYEQYF. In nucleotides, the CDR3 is TGTGCCAGCGGGATGGGCTCCTCCCTCTACGAGCAGTACTTC.

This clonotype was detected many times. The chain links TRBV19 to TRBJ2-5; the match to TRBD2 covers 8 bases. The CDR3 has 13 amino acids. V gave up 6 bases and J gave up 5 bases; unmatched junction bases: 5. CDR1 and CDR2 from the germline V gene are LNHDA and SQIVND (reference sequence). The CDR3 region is CASSRGGSETQYF. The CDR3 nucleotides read TGTGCCAGTAGCCGGGGGGGCTCCGAGACCCAGTACTTC.

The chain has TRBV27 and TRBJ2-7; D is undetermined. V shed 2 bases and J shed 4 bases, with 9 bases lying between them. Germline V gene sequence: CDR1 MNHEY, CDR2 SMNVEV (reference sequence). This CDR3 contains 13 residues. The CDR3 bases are TGTGCCAGCAGTTTAGGGATCCGTTACGAGCAGTACTTC. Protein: CASSLGIRYEQYF.

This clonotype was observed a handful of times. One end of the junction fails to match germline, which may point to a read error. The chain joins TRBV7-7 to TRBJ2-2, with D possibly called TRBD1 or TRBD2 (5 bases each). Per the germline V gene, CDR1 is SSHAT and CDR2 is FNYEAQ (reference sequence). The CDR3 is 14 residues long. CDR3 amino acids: CASSLGTTTGELFF. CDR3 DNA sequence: TGTGCTAGCAGCTTAGGGACCACCACCGGGGAGCTGTTTTTT. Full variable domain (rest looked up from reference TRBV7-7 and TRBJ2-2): GAGVSQSPRYKVTKRGQDVTLRCDPISSHATLYWYQQALGQGPEFLTYFNYEAQPDKSGLPSDRFSAERPEGSISTLTIQRTEQRDSAMYRCASSLGTTTGELFFGEGSRLTVL.

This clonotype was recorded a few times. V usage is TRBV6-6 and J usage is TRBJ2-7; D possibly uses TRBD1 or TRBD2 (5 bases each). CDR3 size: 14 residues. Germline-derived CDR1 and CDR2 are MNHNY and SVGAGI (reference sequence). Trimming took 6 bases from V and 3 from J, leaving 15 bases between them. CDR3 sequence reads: CASSFVGPSYEQYF. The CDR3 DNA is TGTGCCAGCAGCTTCGTGGGACCGAGCTACGAGCAGTACTTC.

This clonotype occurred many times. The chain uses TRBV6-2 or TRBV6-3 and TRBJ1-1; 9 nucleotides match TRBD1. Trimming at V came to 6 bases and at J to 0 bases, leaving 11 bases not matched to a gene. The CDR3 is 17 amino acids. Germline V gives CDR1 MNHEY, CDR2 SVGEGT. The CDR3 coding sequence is TGTGCCAGCAGACCCCTCCCGGGACAGGGATTGAACACTGAAGCTTTCTTT. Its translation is CASRPLPGQGLNTEAFF.

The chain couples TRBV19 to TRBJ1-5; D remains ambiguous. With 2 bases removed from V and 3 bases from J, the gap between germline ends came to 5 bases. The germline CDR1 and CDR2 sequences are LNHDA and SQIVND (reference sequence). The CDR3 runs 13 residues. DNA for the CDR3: TGTGCCAGTAGTATAAGATACAATCAGCCCCAGCATTTT. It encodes CASSIRYNQPQHF.

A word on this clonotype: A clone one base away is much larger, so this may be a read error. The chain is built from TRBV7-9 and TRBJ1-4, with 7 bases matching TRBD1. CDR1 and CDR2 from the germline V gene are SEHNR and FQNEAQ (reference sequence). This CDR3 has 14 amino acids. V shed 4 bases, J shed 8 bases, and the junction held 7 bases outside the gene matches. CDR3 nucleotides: TGTGCCAGCAGCTCTGCAGGGGGTAACGAAAAACTGTTTTTT. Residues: CASSSAGGNEKLFF.

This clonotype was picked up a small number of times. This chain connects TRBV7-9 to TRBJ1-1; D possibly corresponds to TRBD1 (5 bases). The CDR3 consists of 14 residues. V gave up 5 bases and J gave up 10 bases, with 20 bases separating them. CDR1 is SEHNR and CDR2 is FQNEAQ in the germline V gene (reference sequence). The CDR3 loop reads CASSAGTGGPLAFF. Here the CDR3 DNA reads TGTGCCAGCAGCGCGGGGACTGGGGGACCTCTAGCTTTCTTT. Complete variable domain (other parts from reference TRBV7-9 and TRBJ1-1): DTGVSQNPRHKITKRGQNVTFRCDPISEHNRLYWYRQTLGQGPEFLTYFQNEAQLEKSRLLSDRFSAERPKGSFSTLEIQRTEQGDSAMYLCASSAGTGGPLAFFGQGTRLTVV.

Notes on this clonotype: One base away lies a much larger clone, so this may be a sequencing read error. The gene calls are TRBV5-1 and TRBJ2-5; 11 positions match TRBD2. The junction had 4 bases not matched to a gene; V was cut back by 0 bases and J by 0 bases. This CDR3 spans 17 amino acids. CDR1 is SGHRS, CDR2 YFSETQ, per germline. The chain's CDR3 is CASSLGIAGGYQETQYF. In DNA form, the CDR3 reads TGCGCCAGCAGCTTGGGAATAGCGGGAGGGTACCAAGAGACCCAGTACTTC. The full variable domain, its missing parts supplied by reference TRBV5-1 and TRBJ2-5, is KAGVTQTPRYLIKTRGQQVTLSCSPISGHRSVSWYQQTPGQGLQFLFEYFSETQRNKGNFPGRFSGRQFSNSRSEMNVSTLELGDSALYLCASSLGIAGGYQETQYFGPGTRLLVL.

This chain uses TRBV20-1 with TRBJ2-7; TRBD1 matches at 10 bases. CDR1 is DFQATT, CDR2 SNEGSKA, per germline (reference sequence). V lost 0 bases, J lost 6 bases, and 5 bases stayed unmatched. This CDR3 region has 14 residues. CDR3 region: CSARDRDRGFEQYF. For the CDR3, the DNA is TGCAGTGCTAGAGATCGGGACAGGGGATTCGAGCAGTACTTC.

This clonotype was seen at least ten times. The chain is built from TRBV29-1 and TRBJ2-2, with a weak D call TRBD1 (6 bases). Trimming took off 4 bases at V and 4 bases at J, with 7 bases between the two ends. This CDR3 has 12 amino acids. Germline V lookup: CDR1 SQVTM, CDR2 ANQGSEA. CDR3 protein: CSVVGGTGELFF. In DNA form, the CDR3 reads TGCAGCGTTGTAGGGGGCACCGGGGAGCTGTTTTTT.

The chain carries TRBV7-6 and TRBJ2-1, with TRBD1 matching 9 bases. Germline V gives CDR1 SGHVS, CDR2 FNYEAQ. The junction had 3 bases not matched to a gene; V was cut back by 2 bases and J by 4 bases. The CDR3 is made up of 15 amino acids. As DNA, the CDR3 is TGTGCCAGCAGCTTAAACAGGGGGCCTTACAATGAGCAGTTCTTC. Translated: CASSLNRGPYNEQFF.

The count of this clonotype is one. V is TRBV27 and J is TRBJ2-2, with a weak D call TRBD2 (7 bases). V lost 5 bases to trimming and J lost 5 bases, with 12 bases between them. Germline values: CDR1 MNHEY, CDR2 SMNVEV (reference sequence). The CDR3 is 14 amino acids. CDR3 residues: CASSTRGGTGELFF. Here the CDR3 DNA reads TGTGCCAGCAGTACGAGGGGGGGAACCGGGGAGCTGTTTTTT.

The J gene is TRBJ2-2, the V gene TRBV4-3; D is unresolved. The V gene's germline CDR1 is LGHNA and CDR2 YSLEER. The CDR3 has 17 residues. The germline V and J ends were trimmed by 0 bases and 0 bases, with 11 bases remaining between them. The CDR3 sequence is CASSQDPGRTNTGELFF. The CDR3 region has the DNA TGCGCCAGCAGCCAAGATCCCGGGCGTACGAACACCGGGGAGCTGTTTTTT.

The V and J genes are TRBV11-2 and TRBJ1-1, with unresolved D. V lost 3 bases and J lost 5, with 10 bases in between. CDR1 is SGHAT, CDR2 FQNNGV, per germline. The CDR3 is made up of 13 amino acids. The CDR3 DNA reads TGTGCCAGCAGCTTTGGCTTCTGGACTGAAGCTTTCTTT. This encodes CASSFGFWTEAFF.

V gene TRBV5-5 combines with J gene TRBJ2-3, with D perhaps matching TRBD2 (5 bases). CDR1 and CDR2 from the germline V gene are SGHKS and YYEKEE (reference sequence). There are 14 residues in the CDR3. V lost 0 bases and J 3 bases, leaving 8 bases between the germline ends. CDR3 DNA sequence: TGTGCCAGCAGCTTGGCAGAGGGAACAGATACGCAGTATTTT. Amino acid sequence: CASSLAEGTDTQYF.